A selection of T cell receptor beta chains follows, all from one sample in a study of blood T cell repertoires in COVID-19. The data were produced by immunoSEQ multiplex PCR, yet TCRdb's version contains in-frame clones alone and is incomplete. The profile shows about 220,000 clones, approximately 80% of them singletons. The material sequenced was PBMCs or T cells enriched from blood (not recorded which). The receptors stem from a woman aged 55-75 years who had recovered from COVID-19. The CDR3 runs from the conserved cysteine through the conserved F or W. D genes are given only for firm matches. Some rows have no size entry. The others give once, few or many, or a class for an expanded clone.

abundance	d_gene	v_gene	j_gene	CDR3nt	CDR3aa
NA	TRBD1	TRBV20-1	TRBJ1-5	TGCAGTGCTAGTCCCAGGGGGAGTCATCAGCCCCAGCATTTT	CSASPRGSHQPQHF
NA	TRBD2	TRBV7-2	TRBJ2-3	TGTGCCAGCATCTCCGGGAGGGAAGCTACGCAGTATTTT	CASISGREATQYF
NA	NA	TRBV2	TRBJ1-5	TGTGCCAGCAGTGAATGGACACAATATCAGCCCCAGCATTTT	CASSEWTQYQPQHF
NA	NA	TRBV2	TRBJ1-6	TGTGCCAGCAGTGATAAACGGAGTAAATATTCACCCCTCCACTTT	CASSDKRSKYSPLHF
NA	NA	TRBV18	TRBJ2-7	TGTGCCAGCTCACCATCCGCTTCAGGGGAGCAGTACTTC	CASSPSASGEQYF
NA	TRBD1	TRBV10-3	TRBJ1-1	TGTGCCATAAGAGAACCGGGACAGTCGAACACTGAAGCTTTCTTT	CAIREPGQSNTEAFF
NA	TRBD1	TRBV7-2	TRBJ2-1	TGTGCCAGCAGCTTAGCCGGAACAGGGGTCGCCTACAATGAGCAGTTCTTC	CASSLAGTGVAYNEQFF
NA	TRBD1	TRBV7-8	TRBJ2-5	TGTGCCAGCAGCCCTCGACAGGGTCGAAGGGAGACCCAGTACTTC	CASSPRQGRRETQYF
NA	NA	TRBV5-6	TRBJ2-1	TGTGCCAGCAGCTTAAAGGAGGGACTCATTACCTACAATGAGCAGTTCTTC	CASSLKEGLITYNEQFF
NA	TRBD1	TRBV18	TRBJ2-2	TGTGCCAGCTCACCGTCGGACAGGGCCAACACCGGGGAGCTGTTTTTT	CASSPSDRANTGELFF
NA	TRBD1	TRBV3-1/TRBV3-2	TRBJ2-7	TGTGCCAGCAGCCAAGCCAGAAGGACAGGTGCCACGGTATTC	CASSQARRTGATVF
NA	NA	TRBV6-5	TRBJ2-5	TGTGCCAGCAGTTTAATCGGTAGCGAGACCCAGTACTTC	CASSLIGSETQYF
NA	NA	TRBV29-1	TRBJ1-6	TGCAGCGCCAAGCAGGGAGGCGATTCACCCCTCCACTTT	CSAKQGGDSPLHF
NA	TRBD1	TRBV3-1/TRBV3-2	TRBJ1-4	TGTGCCAGCAGCCAAGCCGACAGGGGAAATGAAAAACTGTTTTTT	CASSQADRGNEKLFF
NA	NA	TRBV3-1/TRBV3-2	TRBJ2-3	TGTGCCAGCAGCCAAGACCTCAGCACAGATACGCAGTATTTT	CASSQDLSTDTQYF
once	TRBD2	TRBV6-5	TRBJ2-2	TGTGCCAGCATTCCGGGGGGTCCTAACACCGGGGAGCTGTTTTTT	CASIPGGPNTGELFF
NA	NA	TRBV11-2	TRBJ2-3	TGTGCCAGCAGCTTAGGGGCGGGAACAGATACGCAGTATTTT	CASSLGAGTDTQYF
NA	TRBD2	TRBV15	TRBJ2-7	TGTGCCACCAGTCAGACCCCTAGCGGGAGGTACGAGCAGTACTTC	CATSQTPSGRYEQYF
NA	TRBD1	TRBV5-4	TRBJ2-3	TGTGCCAGCAGCTCGGCGGGACAGGGAGGCCACACAGATACGCAGTATTTT	CASSSAGQGGHTDTQYF
NA	NA	TRBV6-5	TRBJ2-3	TGTGCCAGCAGTTACTGGACGGGGGAGCTGGCAGATACGCAGTATTTT	CASSYWTGELADTQYF
NA	TRBD1	TRBV7-3	TRBJ1-2	TGTGCCAGCAGCTTAACGGGGACAGGGGGCCTTAACTCTGGCTACACCTTC	CASSLTGTGGLNSGYTF
NA	NA	TRBV11-1	TRBJ2-1	TGTGCCAGCAGCTTAGCTAGGGGGTCAGGAACGTTCTTC	CASSLARGSGTFF
few	NA	TRBV15	TRBJ1-1	TGTGCCACCAGCACCAGGGGTTGGGGGATGAACACTGAAGCTTTCTTT	CATSTRGWGMNTEAFF
NA	NA	TRBV30	TRBJ2-7	TGTGCCTGGAGCCAGGGGCCCTACGAGCAGTACTTC	CAWSQGPYEQYF
NA	TRBD1	TRBV11-2	TRBJ1-6	TGTGCCAGCAGCCTACAGGGGGCGCGCGGGAATTCACCCCTCCACTTT	CASSLQGARGNSPLHF
few	TRBD2	TRBV5-1	TRBJ2-7	TGCGCCAGCAGCCCCGGCGGGAGACTGACCGAGCAGTACTTC	CASSPGGRLTEQYF
few	NA	TRBV5-1	TRBJ1-6	TGCGCCAGCAGCTTGGGACTAGGCGATAATTCACCCCTCCACTTT	CASSLGLGDNSPLHF
NA	NA	TRBV14	TRBJ2-7	TGTGCCAGCAGCCCCGGTGAGCCCTACGAGCAGTACTTC	CASSPGEPYEQYF
NA	NA	TRBV9	TRBJ2-1	TGTGCCAGCAGCGTAGGGCAGGGTGGGAATGAGCAGTTCTTC	CASSVGQGGNEQFF
NA	TRBD1	TRBV5-1	TRBJ1-6	TGCGCCAGCAGCTTGGCCGGACAGGGAAGGTCACCCCTCCACTTT	CASSLAGQGRSPLHF
NA	NA	TRBV7-2	TRBJ2-1	TGTGCCAGCAGCCCGGGACAAATCTTGACCTACAATGAGCAGTTCTTC	CASSPGQILTYNEQFF
NA	NA	TRBV11-2	TRBJ2-1	TGTGCCAGCAGCTTTCAAAGACTAGCCGGGGGCGAGCAGTTCTTC	CASSFQRLAGGEQFF
NA	TRBD1	TRBV27	TRBJ2-1	TGTGCCAGCAGTCCGGGACAGTTCTACAATGAGCAGTTCTTC	CASSPGQFYNEQFF
once	TRBD1	TRBV2	TRBJ1-1	TGTGCCAGCAGTGAACGGACAGGGTTACGCGTGAACACTGAAGCTTTCTTT	CASSERTGLRVNTEAFF
NA	NA	TRBV19	TRBJ2-3	TGTGCCAGTAGTATAGCCCGGCTCCGGAGGGGTGGAGATACGCAGTATTTT	CASSIARLRRGGDTQYF
NA	NA	TRBV29-1	TRBJ1-3	TGCAGCGTTGAGGCGGTAAACACCATATATTTT	CSVEAVNTIYF
NA	TRBD2	TRBV6-5	TRBJ2-3	TGTGCCAGCACCAGGACTAGCGAGGATACGCAGTATTTT	CASTRTSEDTQYF
NA	TRBD1	TRBV4-2	TRBJ2-7	TGTGCCAGCAGCCAAGATGGTGGGACAGGGGGCCACGAGCAGTACTTC	CASSQDGGTGGHEQYF
NA	TRBD1	TRBV7-9	TRBJ2-7	TGTGCCAGCAGCTCTTCGGGACAGGCCTCCTACGAGCAGTACTTC	CASSSSGQASYEQYF
NA	TRBD1	TRBV7-3	TRBJ1-3	TGTGCCAGCAGCTTAGGGGGACAGTCTGGAAACACCATATATTTT	CASSLGGQSGNTIYF
once	TRBD1	TRBV5-4	TRBJ1-2	TGTGCCAGCAGCCCGGACCCGGGACAGTACGGCTACACCTTC	CASSPDPGQYGYTF
NA	TRBD2	TRBV7-9	TRBJ2-1	TGTGCCAGCAGCTTAGCAGCGAGTCCCAGCCTAGCGGCCTACAATGAGCAGTTCTTC	CASSLAASPSLAAYNEQFF
NA	NA	TRBV11-2	TRBJ1-1	TGTGCCAGCAGCTTAGTGCCGGGGGTCACTGAAGCTTTCTTT	CASSLVPGVTEAFF
NA	NA	TRBV25-1	TRBJ2-5	TGTGCCAGCAGTGGACCTACTAGGGCTCAAGAGACCCAGTACTTC	CASSGPTRAQETQYF
NA	TRBD2	TRBV7-2	TRBJ2-1	TGTGCCAGCAGCTTATACTCCTTTAGCGGGACCTACAATGAGCAGTTCTTC	CASSLYSFSGTYNEQFF
NA	NA	TRBV12-3/TRBV12-4	TRBJ1-2	TGTGCCAGCAGTACGACAGGAGACTATGGCTACACCTTC	CASSTTGDYGYTF
NA	TRBD2	TRBV6-5	TRBJ2-1	TGTGCCAGCAGCCTCGGACTAGCGGGAAACAATGAGCAGTTCTTC	CASSLGLAGNNEQFF
NA	NA	TRBV12-3/TRBV12-4	TRBJ1-1	TGTGCCAGCAGTCGACTACGGACAGTTGAAGCTTTCTTT	CASSRLRTVEAFF
NA	TRBD1	TRBV7-2	TRBJ1-4	TGTGCCAGCAGCTTCCCCGGGACAGGAGGCGAAAAACTGTTTTTT	CASSFPGTGGEKLFF
NA	NA	TRBV10-1	TRBJ2-1	TGCGCCAGCAGTGAGGTTACGGCTAGGGGTGAGCAGTTCTTC	CASSEVTARGEQFF
NA	TRBD2	TRBV5-1	TRBJ2-3	TGCGCCAGCAGCTTAGCCGGGACTAGTGGCCCAGATACGCAGTATTTT	CASSLAGTSGPDTQYF
NA	TRBD2	TRBV5-1	TRBJ2-3	TGCGCCAGCAGCTTACCGGGACTAGGGGACACAGATACGCAGTATTTT	CASSLPGLGDTDTQYF
NA	TRBD1	TRBV5-1	TRBJ2-5	TGCGCCAGCTACCCCGGGGACAGCCGGGAGACCCAGTACTTC	CASYPGDSRETQYF
NA	NA	TRBV11-2	TRBJ1-6	TGTGCCAGCAGCTTGGGAGCCTCCTATAATTCACCCCTCCACTTT	CASSLGASYNSPLHF
few	TRBD2	TRBV27	TRBJ2-1	TGTGCCAGCAGTTTATCCGGGAGGAATGAGCAGTTCTTC	CASSLSGRNEQFF
NA	NA	TRBV5-1	TRBJ2-3	TGCGCCAGCAGCGGAACGACTGCATCCACAGATACGCAGTATTTT	CASSGTTASTDTQYF
few	TRBD1	TRBV13	TRBJ1-2	TGTGCCAGCAGCTTACGTACTACAGGGGACTATGGCTACACCTTC	CASSLRTTGDYGYTF
many	TRBD1	TRBV2	TRBJ1-1	TGTGCCAGCAGCGGGACAGGGGGCGAAGGGACTGAAGCTTTCTTT	CASSGTGGEGTEAFF
once	TRBD1	TRBV5-5	TRBJ1-4	TGTGCCAGCAGCACTCGACAGGGTAATGAAAAACTGTTTTTT	CASSTRQGNEKLFF
NA	TRBD2	TRBV2	TRBJ2-1	TGTGCCGGGGCTAGCGGGACCTACAATGAGCAGTTCTTC	CAGASGTYNEQFF